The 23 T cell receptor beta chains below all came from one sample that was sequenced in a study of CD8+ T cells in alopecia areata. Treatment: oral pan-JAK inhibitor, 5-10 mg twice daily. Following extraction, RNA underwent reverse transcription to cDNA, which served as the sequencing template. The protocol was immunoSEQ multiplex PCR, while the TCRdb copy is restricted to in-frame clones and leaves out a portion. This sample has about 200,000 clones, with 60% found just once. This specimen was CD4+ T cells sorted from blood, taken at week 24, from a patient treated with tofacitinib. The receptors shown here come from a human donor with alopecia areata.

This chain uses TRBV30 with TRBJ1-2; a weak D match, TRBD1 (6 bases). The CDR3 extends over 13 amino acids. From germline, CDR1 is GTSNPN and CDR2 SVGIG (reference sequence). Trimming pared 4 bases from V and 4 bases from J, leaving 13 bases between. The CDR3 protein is CAWKLTGSYGYTF. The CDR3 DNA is TGTGCCTGGAAACTTACAGGGAGCTATGGCTACACCTTC.

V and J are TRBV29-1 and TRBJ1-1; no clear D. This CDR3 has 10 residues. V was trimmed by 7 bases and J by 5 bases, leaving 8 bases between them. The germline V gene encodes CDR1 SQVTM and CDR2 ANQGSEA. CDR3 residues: CSAEQTEAFF. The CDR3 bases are TGCAGCGCTGAGCAGACTGAAGCTTTCTTT.

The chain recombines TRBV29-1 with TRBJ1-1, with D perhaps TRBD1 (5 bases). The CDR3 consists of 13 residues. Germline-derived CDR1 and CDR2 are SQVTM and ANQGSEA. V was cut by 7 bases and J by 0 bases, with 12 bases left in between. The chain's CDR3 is CSGQGFMNTEAFF. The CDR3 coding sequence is TGCAGCGGGCAGGGATTCATGAACACTGAAGCTTTCTTT.

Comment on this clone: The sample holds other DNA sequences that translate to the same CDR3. The CDR3 DNA reads TGCAGCGTCGCAAACACTGAAGCTTTCTTT. Translation gives CSVANTEAFF. This chain joins TRBV29-1 and TRBJ1-1; D gene uncertain. The V gene's germline CDR1 is SQVTM and CDR2 ANQGSEA. The CDR3 totals 10 residues. Trimming pared 6 bases from V and 2 bases from J, leaving 4 bases between.

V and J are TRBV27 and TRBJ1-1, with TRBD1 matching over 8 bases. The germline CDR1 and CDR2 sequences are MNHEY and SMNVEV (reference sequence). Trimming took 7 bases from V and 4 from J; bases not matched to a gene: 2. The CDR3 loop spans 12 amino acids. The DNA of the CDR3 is TGTGCCAGCACGGACAGGGTCACTGAAGCTTTCTTT. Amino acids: CASTDRVTEAFF.

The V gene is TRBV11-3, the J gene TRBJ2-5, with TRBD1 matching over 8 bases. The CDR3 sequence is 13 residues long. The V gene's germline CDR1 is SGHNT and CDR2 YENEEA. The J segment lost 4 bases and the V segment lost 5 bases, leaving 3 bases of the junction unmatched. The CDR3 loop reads CASSETGVETQYF. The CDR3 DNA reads TGTGCCAGCAGCGAGACAGGGGTAGAGACCCAGTACTTC. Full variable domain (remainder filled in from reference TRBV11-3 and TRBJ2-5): EAGVVQSPRYKIIEKKQPVAFWCNPISGHNTLYWYLQNLGQGPELLIRYENEEAVDDSQLPKDRFSAERLKGVDSTLKIQPAELGDSAVYLCASSETGVETQYFGPGTRLLVL.

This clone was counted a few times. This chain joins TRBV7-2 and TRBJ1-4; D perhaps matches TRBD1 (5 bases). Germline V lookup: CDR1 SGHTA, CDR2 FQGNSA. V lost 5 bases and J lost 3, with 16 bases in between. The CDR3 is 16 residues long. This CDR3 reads CASSAPSTASNEKLFF. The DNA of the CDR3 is TGTGCCAGCAGCGCCCCGTCGACAGCCTCTAATGAAAAACTGTTTTTT.

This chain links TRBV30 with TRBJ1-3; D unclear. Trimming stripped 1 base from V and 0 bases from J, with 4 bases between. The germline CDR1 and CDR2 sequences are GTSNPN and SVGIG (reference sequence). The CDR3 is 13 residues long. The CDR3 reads CAWSASSGNTIYF. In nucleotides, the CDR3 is TGTGCCTGGAGTGCGTCCTCTGGAAACACCATATATTTT.

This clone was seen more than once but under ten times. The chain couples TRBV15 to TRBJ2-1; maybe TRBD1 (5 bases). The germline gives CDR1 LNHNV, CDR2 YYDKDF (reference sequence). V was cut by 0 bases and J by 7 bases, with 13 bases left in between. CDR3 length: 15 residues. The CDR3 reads CATSRDSGYGNEQFF. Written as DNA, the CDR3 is TGTGCCACCAGCAGAGATTCAGGGTACGGAAATGAGCAGTTCTTC.

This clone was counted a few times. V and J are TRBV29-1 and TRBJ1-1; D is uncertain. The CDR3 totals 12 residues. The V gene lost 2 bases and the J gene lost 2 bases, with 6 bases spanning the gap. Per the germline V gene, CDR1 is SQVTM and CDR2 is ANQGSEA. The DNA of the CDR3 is TGCAGCGTTGAATCGCACAACACTGAAGCTTTCTTT. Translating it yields CSVESHNTEAFF. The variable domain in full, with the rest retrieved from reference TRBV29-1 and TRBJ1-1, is SAVISQKPSRDICQRGTSLTIQCQVDSQVTMMFWYRQQPGQSLTLIATANQGSEATYESGFVIDKFPISRPNLTFSTLTVSNMSPEDSSIYLCSVESHNTEAFFGQGTRLTVV.

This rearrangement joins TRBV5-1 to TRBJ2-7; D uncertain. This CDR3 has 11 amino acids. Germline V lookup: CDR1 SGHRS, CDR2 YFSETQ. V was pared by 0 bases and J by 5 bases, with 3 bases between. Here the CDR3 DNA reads TGCGCCAGCAGCTTGGAAAACGAGCAGTACTTC. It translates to CASSLENEQYF.

The CDR3, as DNA: TGTGCCAGCAGCTTGGCTGCCAATTCACCCCTCCACTTT. Its protein product is CASSLAANSPLHF. This rearrangement joins TRBV13 to TRBJ1-6; D unclear. Trimming pared 3 bases from V and 7 bases from J, leaving 7 bases between. Germline CDR1 PRHDT, CDR2 FYEKMQ (reference sequence). The CDR3 covers 13 residues.

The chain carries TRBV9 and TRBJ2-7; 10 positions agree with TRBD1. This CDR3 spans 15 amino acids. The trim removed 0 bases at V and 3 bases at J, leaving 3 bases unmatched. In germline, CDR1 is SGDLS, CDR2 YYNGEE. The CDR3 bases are TGTGCCAGCAGCGTAGGTGGGACAGGGGTCTACGAGCAGTACTTC. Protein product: CASSVGGTGVYEQYF.

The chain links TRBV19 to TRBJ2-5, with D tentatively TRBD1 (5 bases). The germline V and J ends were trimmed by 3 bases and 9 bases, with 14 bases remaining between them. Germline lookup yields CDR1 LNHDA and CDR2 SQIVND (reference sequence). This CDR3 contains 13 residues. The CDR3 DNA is TGTGCCAGTAGTATGAGTCCTATCAGGGCCCAGTACTTC. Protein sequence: CASSMSPIRAQYF.

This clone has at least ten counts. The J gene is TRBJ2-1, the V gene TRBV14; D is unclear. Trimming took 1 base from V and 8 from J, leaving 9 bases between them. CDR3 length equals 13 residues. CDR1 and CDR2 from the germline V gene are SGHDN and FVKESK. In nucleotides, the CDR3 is TGTGCCAGCAGCCAAGTGGTAGGCGATGAGCAGTTCTTC. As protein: CASSQVVGDEQFF.

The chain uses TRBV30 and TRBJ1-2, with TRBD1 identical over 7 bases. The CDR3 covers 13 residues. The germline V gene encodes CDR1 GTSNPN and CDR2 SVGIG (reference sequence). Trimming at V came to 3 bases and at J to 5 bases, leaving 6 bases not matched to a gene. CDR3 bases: TGTGCCTGGAGCCCCACAGGGGAGTATGGCTACACCTTC. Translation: CAWSPTGEYGYTF.

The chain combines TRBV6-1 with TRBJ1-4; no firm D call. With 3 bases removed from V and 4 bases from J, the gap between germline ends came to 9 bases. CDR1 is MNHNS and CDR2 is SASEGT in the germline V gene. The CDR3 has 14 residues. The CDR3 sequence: CASSDRLFNEKLFF. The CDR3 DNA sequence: TGTGCCAGCAGTGACAGACTCTTTAATGAAAAACTGTTTTTT.

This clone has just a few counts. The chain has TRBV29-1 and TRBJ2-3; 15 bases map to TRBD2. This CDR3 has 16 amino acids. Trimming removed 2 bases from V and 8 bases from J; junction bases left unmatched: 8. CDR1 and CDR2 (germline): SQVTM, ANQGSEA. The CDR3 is CSVEKGLAGGASTQYF. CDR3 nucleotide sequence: TGCAGCGTTGAAAAAGGACTAGCGGGGGGGGCGTCTACGCAGTATTTT.

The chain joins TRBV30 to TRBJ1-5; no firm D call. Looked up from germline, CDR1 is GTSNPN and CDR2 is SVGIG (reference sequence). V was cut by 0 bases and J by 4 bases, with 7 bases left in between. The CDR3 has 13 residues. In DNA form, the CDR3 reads TGTGCCTGGAGTGTTTTCCATAATCAGCCCCAGCATTTT. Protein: CAWSVFHNQPQHF.

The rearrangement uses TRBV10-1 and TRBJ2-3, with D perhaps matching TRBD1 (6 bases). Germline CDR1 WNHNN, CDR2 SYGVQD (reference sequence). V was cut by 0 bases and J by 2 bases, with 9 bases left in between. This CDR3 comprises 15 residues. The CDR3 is CASSESGQFTDTQYF. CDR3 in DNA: TGCGCCAGCAGTGAGTCTGGACAGTTCACAGATACGCAGTATTTT.

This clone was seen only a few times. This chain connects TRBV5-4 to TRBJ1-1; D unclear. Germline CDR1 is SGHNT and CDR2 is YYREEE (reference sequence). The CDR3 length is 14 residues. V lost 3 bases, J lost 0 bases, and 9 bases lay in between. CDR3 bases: TGTGCCAGCAGCTCCCCGGTGATGAACACTGAAGCTTTCTTT. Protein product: CASSSPVMNTEAFF.

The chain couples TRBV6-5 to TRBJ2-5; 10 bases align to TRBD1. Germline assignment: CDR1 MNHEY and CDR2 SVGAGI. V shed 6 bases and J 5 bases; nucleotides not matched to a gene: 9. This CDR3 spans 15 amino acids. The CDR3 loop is CASSYGTGAGETQYF. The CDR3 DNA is TGTGCCAGCAGCTACGGGACAGGGGCTGGGGAGACCCAGTACTTC.

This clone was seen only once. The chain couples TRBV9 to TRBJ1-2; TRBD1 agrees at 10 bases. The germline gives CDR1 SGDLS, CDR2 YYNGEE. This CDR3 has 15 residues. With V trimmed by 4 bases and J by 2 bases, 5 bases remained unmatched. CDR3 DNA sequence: TGTGCCAGCAGCACCCGGACAGGGGGAAACTATGGCTACACCTTC. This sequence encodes CASSTRTGGNYGYTF.